This TCR beta chain appears in the sequencing data of a study of blood T cell repertoires in COVID-19. Study information: Resolution of symptoms, clearance, or two negative PCRs was present in recovered Cohort 3 donors. The cDNA or gDNA used as material had been derived from T cells, B-cell-depleted T cells, or PBMCs.

Original data processing: Amplified reference gene primers provided the basis for estimating nucleated cell counts. Assay: immunoSEQ multiplex PCR; the TCRdb copy retains only in-frame clones and omits some. From that table come the V and J calls and clone size; the DNA was used to work out D and trimming. The sample holds hundreds of thousands of clones; over 75% are singletons and the top ten take about 1.9%. The study assigned cohorts using participant-reported clinical history. The V gene end was trimmed by 3 bases and the J gene end by 7 bases; junction bases not matched to a gene: 23. The CDR3 is 21 amino acids. Germline assignment: CDR1 SGHRS and CDR2 YFSETQ.

The sequenced sample consisted of PBMCs or T cells enriched from blood (not recorded which). The receptor was isolated from a man in his forties or fifties in a cohort exposed to, infected with or recovered from COVID-19 (not recorded which). The chain employs TRBV5-1 and TRBJ2-1; TRBD1 aligns across 12 bases. CDR3 DNA: TGCGCCAGCAGCTCCATCCCCGGGACAGGGGGCATCGCGGGAGACTCAAATGAGCAGTTCTTC. It yields the protein CASSSIPGTGGIAGDSNEQFF.